This T cell receptor beta chain stems from a study of blood T cell repertoires in COVID-19. Study details: Samples representing acute and convalescent COVID-19 were sourced from the United States, Italy and Spain. T cells, B-cell-depleted T cells, or PBMCs supplied cDNA or gDNA.

Original processing notes: Amplification with reference gene primers provided the estimates of nucleated cell counts. Clones were read by immunoSEQ multiplex PCR, and TCRdb kept only the in-frame ones, dropping some. V and J calls plus clone size are reproduced from that table; the DNA served to infer D and trimming. The sample holds around 120,000 clones, about 89% seen once. The CDR3 is made up of 15 amino acids. V shed 2 bases and J shed 4 bases, with 14 bases lying between them. Per germline, CDR1 MNHNS and CDR2 SASEGT. The J gene is TRBJ1-2, the V gene TRBV6-1; D gene uncertain. What was sequenced was peripheral blood. The clonotype comes from a woman in her seventies with acute or convalescent COVID-19. Written as DNA, the CDR3 is TGTGCCAGCAGTGAATGGTTCGTGGCAGTCTATGGCTACACCTTC. Its translation: CASSEWFVAVYGYTF.